This is a list of T cell receptor beta chains from one sample in a study of PD-L1 blockade in urothelial cancer. The data were produced by immunoSEQ multiplex PCR, yet TCRdb's version contains in-frame clones alone and is incomplete. The sample includes some 31,000 clones, 79% of them seen just once. Sample: PBMCs, taken around atezolizumab (anti-PD-L1) treatment. All receptors come from a man between 65 and 80 years old with urothelial cancer. CDR3s leave out the opening cysteine and the closing phenylalanine or tryptophan.

>TRBJ1-1|TRBV7-2
ASSLTAGNTEAF
>TRBJ2-3|TRBV5-1
ASFEASTQY
>TRBJ2-5|TRBV18
ASSPTGRRETQY
>TRBJ1-2|TRBV19
ASSISTGGYGYT
>TRBJ2-7|TRBV7-8
ASSLVSFRDRRYEQY
>TRBJ2-4|TRBV4-3
ASSRGQGLNIQY
>TRBJ2-1|TRBV7-3
ASSPAGVLGNEQF
>TRBJ1-1|TRBV19
ASRETSFEAF
>TRBJ2-1|TRBV27
ASSRLAGVNNEQF
>TRBJ2-2|TRBV19
ASKGTGEPGNTGELF
>TRBJ2-5|TRBV15
ATSRVQREKETQY
>TRBJ2-5|TRBV10-3
ATRGSVGETQY
>TRBJ2-1|TRBV28
ASSLAPRPLGNEQF
>TRBJ1-2|TRBV14
ASSRDRSYGYT
>TRBJ2-5|TRBV7-2
ASSIGRLETQY
>TRBJ2-7|TRBV4-3
ASSQDFGQEQY
>TRBJ2-3|TRBV6-5
ASKIGQATDTQY
>TRBJ1-2|TRBV19
ASSGLEDYGYT
>TRBJ2-2|TRBV9
ASSASTRIAGGNTGELF
>TRBJ1-5|TRBV19
ASSMTQVLQPQH
>TRBJ1-5|TRBV6-6
ASSPRGPYSNQPQH
>TRBJ2-5|TRBV11-3
ASSKRTSGGGETQY
>TRBJ1-4|TRBV6-1
ASKDRGVANEKLF
>TRBJ1-2|TRBV19
ASSIVGDRAGYT
>TRBJ1-4|TRBV5-6
ASSLRQGHATNEKLF
>TRBJ1-4|TRBV19
ASSIGTVHEKLF
>TRBJ2-7|TRBV4-3
ASSSDRGYEQY
>TRBJ1-3|TRBV29-1
SVGGSSGNTIY
>TRBJ2-1|TRBV7-2
ASSLEGAVGGEQF
>TRBJ1-1|TRBV6-5
ASSYGDSRRGTEAF
>TRBJ2-7|TRBV5-4
ASSLVSSSVEQY
>TRBJ1-1|TRBV9
ASSVSPGTEAF
>TRBJ1-1|TRBV5-6
ASSPLTRTGSNTEAF
>TRBJ1-2|TRBV19
ASSLLNRGIWSYGYT
>TRBJ2-3|TRBV19
ASTQGYTDTQY
>TRBJ2-2|TRBV30
AWSVMAQGTGELF
>TRBJ1-1|TRBV5-1
ASSPRGDTEAF
>TRBJ1-2|TRBV15
ATSRDRSPYGYT
>TRBJ1-1|TRBV19
ASSPGATEAF
>TRBJ2-1|TRBV5-5
ASSLIGGSSYNEQF
>TRBJ2-7|TRBV10-3
AISGGQLSSYEQY
>TRBJ1-5|TRBV19
ASRMGRQVNQPQH
>TRBJ2-7|TRBV14
ASSLGGTGVYEQY
>TRBJ1-5|TRBV5-1
ASSLGTGIQPQH
>TRBJ2-7|TRBV10-3
AISGTSGRQY